One and the same sample provided the 25 T cell receptor beta chains below, sequenced in a study of regulatory T cells in long-lasting Graves disease. Regarding time point: newly diagnosed GD, antithyroid drugs for less than 3 months. After RNA was extracted from PBMCs, the TCR library was made from it. Sequencing libraries for TCR beta were prepared with iRepertoire HTBI primers and Arm-PCR of CDR3 regions. MiXCR was run by TCRdb on the multiplex PCR reads, yielding one entry per CDR3 protein. In the table there are approximately 400,000 distinct CDR3 sequences, about 14% of which are singletons. The input for sequencing was peripheral blood mononuclear cells (PBMCs), taken at new diagnosis, from a patient treated with antithyroid drugs. The receptors were sampled from a female donor with Graves disease.

V usage is TRBV20-1 and J usage is TRBJ2-3; 11 bases match TRBD2. The CDR3 extends over 14 amino acids. Losses at the gene ends were 8 bases for V and 5 bases for J; bases not matched to a gene: 9. Germline assignment: CDR1 DFQATT and CDR2 SNEGSKA (reference sequence). In DNA form, the CDR3 reads TGCAGTCTTGCCCTAGCGGGAGGCGGAGATACGCAGTATTTT. It is translated as CSLALAGGGDTQYF.

This clonotype was detected many times. This chain joins TRBV30 and TRBJ1-5; a possible D gene is TRBD1 (5 bases). Germline V gene sequence: CDR1 GTSNPN, CDR2 SVGIG (reference sequence). The CDR3 totals 15 residues. Trimming shortened V by 2 bases and J by 0 bases, and 11 bases separated the two germline ends. Here the CDR3 DNA reads TGTGCCTGGAGTTACCAGGGAACTAGCAATCAGCCCCAGCATTTT. Its protein product is CAWSYQGTSNQPQHF.

This clonotype was seen repeatedly, ten times or more. The chain combines TRBV28 with TRBJ1-2, with D perhaps TRBD1 (6 bases). The CDR3 has 16 residues. V was pared by 4 bases and J by 1 base, with 16 bases between. Germline V CDR1 and CDR2: MDHEN, SYDVKM. As DNA, the CDR3 is TGTGCCAGCAGTTGGACCCGATCAGGGGTTAACTATGGCTACACCTTC. This gives the protein CASSWTRSGVNYGYTF.

The J gene is TRBJ1-2, the V gene TRBV28; TRBD1 might be the D (5 bases). V gave up 10 bases and J gave up 0 bases, with 15 bases separating them. CDR1 and CDR2 (germline): MDHEN, SYDVKM. The CDR3 extends over 14 amino acids. CDR3 region: CATGGDAANYGYTF. The DNA for the CDR3 is TGTGCCACTGGGGGGGACGCAGCTAACTATGGCTACACCTTC.

The gene calls are TRBV14 and TRBJ1-1; 9 nucleotides match TRBD1. The CDR3 is 18 amino acids. The ends lost 4 bases at V and 0 bases at J; junction bases unmatched: 12. The germline gives CDR1 SGHDN, CDR2 FVKESK. This CDR3 reads CASSLLVGTGRVNTEAFF. The CDR3 DNA follows: TGTGCCAGCAGCCTCCTGGTCGGGACAGGGAGGGTGAACACTGAAGCTTTCTTT. The full variable domain, rest sourced from reference TRBV14 and TRBJ1-1, is EAGVTQFPSHSVIEKGQTVTLRCDPISGHDNLYWYRRVMGKEIKFLLHFVKESKQDESGMPNNRFLAERTGGTYSTLKVQPAELEDSGVYFCASSLLVGTGRVNTEAFFGQGTRLTVV.

The sample holds many counts of this clonotype. The chain has TRBV7-9 and TRBJ2-7; D possibly corresponds to TRBD2 (6 bases). The V gene's germline CDR1 is SEHNR and CDR2 FQNEAQ (reference sequence). Trimming left V 7 bases short and J 2 bases short, with 12 bases between. The CDR3 has 13 residues. CDR3 DNA sequence: TGTGCCAGCAACCGGGAGATCACCTACGAGCAGTACTTC. It is translated as CASNREITYEQYF.

The chain uses TRBV7-2 and TRBJ2-3; D is possibly TRBD2 (5 bases). The CDR3 length is 14 residues. V lost 5 bases to trimming and J lost 2 bases, with 11 bases between them. Germline V CDR1 and CDR2: SGHTA, FQGNSA. This CDR3 reads CASSPGLFTDTQYF. The CDR3 region has the DNA TGTGCCAGCAGCCCTGGACTGTTCACAGATACGCAGTATTTT.

The chain is built from TRBV30 and TRBJ2-5; no reliable D call. The ends were cut back, 4 bases at V and 0 bases at J, with 9 bases in the middle. The V gene's germline CDR1 is GTSNPN and CDR2 SVGIG (reference sequence). CDR3 size: 13 residues. The CDR3 spells CAWTVLNQETQYF. CDR3 nucleotide sequence: TGTGCCTGGACGGTCCTAAACCAAGAGACCCAGTACTTC.

This clonotype occurred a few times. This rearrangement joins TRBV29-1 to TRBJ2-7, with 7 positions matching TRBD1. The germline CDR1 and CDR2 sequences are SQVTM and ANQGSEA. With 5 bases clipped from V and 5 bases from J, the junction kept 12 bases outside the gene matches. The CDR3 covers 14 residues. The chain's CDR3 is CSVPGIPTGNEQYF. DNA of the CDR3: TGCAGCGTTCCCGGCATACCGACAGGGAACGAGCAGTACTTC.

This clonotype came up a few times. V usage is TRBV27 and J usage is TRBJ1-2; D is unresolved. Per the germline V gene, CDR1 is MNHEY and CDR2 is SMNVEV (reference sequence). The ends were cut back, 6 bases at V and 5 bases at J, with 13 bases in the middle. This CDR3 comprises 13 residues. The chain's CDR3 is CASRRVRGYGYTF. The CDR3 DNA is TGTGCCAGCAGAAGGGTTCGGGGTTATGGCTACACCTTC.

This clonotype was seen a handful of times. The rearrangement links TRBV12-3 or TRBV12-4 to TRBJ2-1; 9 positions match TRBD2. This CDR3 has 16 amino acids. Trimming at V came to 6 bases and at J to 2 bases, leaving 8 bases not matched to a gene. CDR3 bases: TGTGCCAGCAGCTCAACGCGGGAGGGGGCCTACAATGAGCAGTTCTTC. Protein sequence: CASSSTREGAYNEQFF.

This clonotype appeared many times. The chain combines TRBV2 with TRBJ2-5, with D perhaps matching TRBD2 (6 bases). This CDR3 comprises 14 residues. Looked up from germline, CDR1 is SNHLY and CDR2 is FYNNEI. Trimming pared 4 bases from V and 2 bases from J, leaving 11 bases between. The CDR3, as DNA: TGTGCCAGCAGTGGTGGAGGGAGACAAGAGACCCAGTACTTC. It yields the protein CASSGGGRQETQYF.

This clonotype occurred many times. CDR3 sequence reads: CSARDGGRAQNTEAFF. Written as DNA, the CDR3 is TGCAGTGCTAGGGATGGGGGCAGGGCCCAGAACACTGAAGCTTTCTTT. The chain joins TRBV20-1 to TRBJ1-1; maybe TRBD1 (6 bases). The germline CDR1 and CDR2 sequences are DFQATT and SNEGSKA (reference sequence). The length of the CDR3 is 16 residues. The V gene lost 3 bases and the J gene lost 1 base, with 18 bases spanning the gap.

This clonotype was seen ten or more times. The chain couples TRBV25-1 to TRBJ1-3, with D unresolved. CDR1 and CDR2 from the germline V gene are MGHDK and SYGVNS. The CDR3 runs to 15 residues. The V end lost 6 bases, the J end lost 0 bases, and 12 bases lay between the germline ends. CDR3 coding DNA: TGTGCCAGCAGCCAGACGGCGTTCTCTGGAAACACCATATATTTT. Amino acids: CASSQTAFSGNTIYF.

Concerning this clonotype: This is likely an artifact of a read error, given a far larger clone one base away. The rearrangement uses TRBV19 and TRBJ2-5, with 7 bases aligning to TRBD1. The J call may be mistaken, given a closer DNA end match to TRBJ2-1. Germline CDR1 and CDR2: LNHDA and SQIVND (reference sequence). The CDR3 length is 16 residues. The CDR3 nucleotides read TGTGCCAGTAGTATGGCCCTAGGGGGCATCTACAATGAGCAGTTCTTC. It is translated as CASSMALGGIYNEQFF.

This clonotype occurred a few times. The chain couples TRBV6-2 or TRBV6-3 to TRBJ2-5; the D gene is possibly TRBD2 (5 bases). V lost 4 bases and J 0 bases, leaving 18 bases between the germline ends. Germline CDR1 and CDR2: MNHEY and SVGEGT. There are 17 residues in the CDR3. The CDR3 sequence: CASSSILSLAYQETQYF. Here the CDR3 DNA reads TGTGCCAGCAGTTCAATCTTGTCCCTAGCATACCAAGAGACCCAGTACTTC.

For the CDR3, the DNA is TGTGCCAGCAGCGGGACGGGACGGATTAACAATGAGCAGTTCTTC. It yields the protein CASSGTGRINNEQFF. V gene TRBV11-2 combines with J gene TRBJ2-1, with D possibly called TRBD1 or TRBD2 (5 bases each). Trimming stripped 5 bases from V and 5 bases from J, with 16 bases between. The CDR3 spans 15 residues. Per the germline V gene, CDR1 is SGHAT and CDR2 is FQNNGV.

This clonotype was observed a handful of times. V gene TRBV5-1 combines with J gene TRBJ2-1; TRBD1 might be the D (5 bases). V lost 3 bases and J lost 7, with 11 bases in between. Germline assignment: CDR1 SGHRS and CDR2 YFSETQ. This CDR3 comprises 13 residues. As DNA, the CDR3 is TGCGCCAGCAGCTGGGGCCACGGAAATGAGCAGTTCTTC. It yields the protein CASSWGHGNEQFF.

This clonotype was counted many times. The rearrangement links TRBV6-2 or TRBV6-3 to TRBJ2-5, with D perhaps TRBD1 or TRBD2 (6 bases each). V lost 4 bases, J lost 3 bases, and 9 bases lay in between. The CDR3 has 13 amino acids. Germline values: CDR1 MNHEY, CDR2 SVGEGT. CDR3 sequence (DNA): TGTGCCAGCAGTTTAGGGGGGAAAGAGACCCAGTACTTC. Translated, it gives CASSLGGKETQYF.

The CDR3: CASSFYGSGTEAFF. The CDR3, as DNA: TGTGCCAGCAGTTTTTATGGGAGCGGCACTGAAGCTTTCTTT. V is TRBV12-3 or TRBV12-4 and J is TRBJ1-1; D ambiguous. Trimming pared 3 bases from V and 4 bases from J, leaving 12 bases between. The CDR3 spans 14 residues.

This clonotype was seen ten or more times. The rearrangement joins TRBV6-1 to TRBJ1-3; D gene uncertain. CDR1 is MNHNS and CDR2 is SASEGT in the germline V gene. This CDR3 is built from 15 residues. Trimming took 7 bases from V and 0 from J, leaving 13 bases between them. CDR3 sequence: CASKRTASSGNTIYF. CDR3 coding DNA: TGTGCCAGCAAAAGGACTGCTTCCTCTGGAAACACCATATATTTT.

This clonotype was recorded many times. The rearrangement links TRBV28 to TRBJ1-1, with D unresolved. V was shortened by 8 bases and J by 1 base, with 5 bases between the two germline ends. This CDR3 comprises 11 residues. CDR1 and CDR2 from the germline V gene are MDHEN and SYDVKM. The CDR3 here is CASLKNTEAFF. In DNA, the CDR3 is TGTGCCAGCCTTAAGAACACTGAAGCTTTCTTT.

This clonotype was seen at least ten times. V usage is TRBV20-1 and J usage is TRBJ1-1, with TRBD1 matching 8 bases. Germline assignment: CDR1 DFQATT and CDR2 SNEGSKA (reference sequence). The junction had 1 base not matched to a gene; V was cut back by 3 bases and J by 4 bases. This CDR3 is built from 12 residues. The CDR3 is CSASQGATEAFF. The CDR3 region has the DNA TGCAGTGCTAGCCAGGGGGCCACTGAAGCTTTCTTT.

In this sample, this clonotype turned up a few times. The V gene is TRBV24-1, the J gene TRBJ2-3; 7 nucleotides match TRBD2. V lost 3 bases and J lost 4; bases outside the gene matches: 6. The CDR3 sequence is 15 residues long. The germline V gene encodes CDR1 KGHDR and CDR2 SFDVKD. The CDR3 DNA reads TGTGCCACCAGTGATCCCGAGCGGGAACCAGATACGCAGTATTTT. It translates to CATSDPEREPDTQYF.

There are many counts of this clonotype. The chain joins TRBV2 to TRBJ1-5, with unresolved D. Germline CDR1 reads SNHLY; CDR2 reads FYNNEI. The CDR3 is made up of 13 amino acids. V lost 5 bases to trimming and J lost 7 bases, with 12 bases between them. The DNA of the CDR3 is TGTGCCAGCAGTTCGTCAGGTTCACAGCCCCAGCATTTT. Translated, it gives CASSSSGSQPQHF.